Each of the 14 T cell receptor beta chains below was sequenced from the same sample in a study of shared clonotypes between healthy human individuals. Generated by immunoSEQ multiplex PCR, the TCRdb table keeps only in-frame clones and is missing some. Of 2 million to 3 million clones listed, 93% are singletons. Material: naive CD4+ T cells from PBMCs. Regarding subset: CD45RA+ positively selected. These receptors were obtained from a man aged 18 to 30 in good health. Some clones in this sample may be carry-over from other donors' samples.

The V call is TRBV5-8, the J call TRBJ1-4; D gene ambiguous. Germline-derived CDR1 and CDR2 are SGHTS and YDEGEE. Trimming took off 7 bases at V and 5 bases at J, with 21 bases between the two ends. The length of the CDR3 is 16 residues. The chain's CDR3 is CASLRGKPAGNEKLFF. The CDR3 DNA reads as TGTGCCAGCCTCCGAGGAAAACCGGCCGGGAATGAAAAACTGTTTTTT. Full variable domain (missing parts from reference TRBV5-8 and TRBJ1-4): EAGVTQSPTHLIKTRGQQATLRCSPISGHTSVYWYQQALGLGLQFLLWYDEGEERNRGNFPPRFSGRQFPNYSSELNVNALELEDSALYLCASLRGKPAGNEKLFFGSGTQLSVL.

V usage is TRBV18 and J usage is TRBJ2-5; D not certain. The CDR3 extends over 12 amino acids. The V and J ends lost 6 bases and 2 bases respectively, with 7 bases between them. CDR1 is KGHSH and CDR2 is LQKENI in the germline V gene. Here the CDR3 DNA reads TGTGCCAGCTCGTCCTCACAAGAGACCCAGTACTTC. It yields the protein CASSSSQETQYF.

This rearrangement joins TRBV15 to TRBJ2-5; 8 bases align to TRBD2. CDR3 length: 15 residues. Germline V gene lookup returns CDR1 LNHNV and CDR2 YYDKDF (reference sequence). Losses at the gene ends were 1 base for V and 5 bases for J; bases not matched to a gene: 6. CDR3 amino acids: CATSRGAGARETQYF. The DNA for the CDR3 is TGTGCCACCAGCAGAGGAGCGGGAGCTCGGGAGACCCAGTACTTC.

This rearrangement joins TRBV9 to TRBJ2-7; TRBD1 agrees at 9 bases. The V segment lost 0 bases and the J segment 0 bases; nucleotides outside the gene matches: 10. This CDR3 region has 18 residues. From germline, CDR1 is SGDLS and CDR2 YYNGEE. The CDR3 is CASSVGTGDRDGSYEQYF. CDR3 bases: TGTGCCAGCAGCGTAGGGACAGGGGATCGAGATGGCTCCTACGAGCAGTACTTC.

This chain uses TRBV6-1 with TRBJ1-4; TRBD1 agrees at 8 bases. The CDR3 is 15 amino acids. Looked up from germline, CDR1 is MNHNS and CDR2 is SASEGT. The junction had 6 bases not matched to a gene; V was cut back by 4 bases and J by 5 bases. Written as DNA, the CDR3 is TGTGCCAGCAGTGCCACCCGGGACAGGAATGAAAAACTGTTTTTT. Its translation is CASSATRDRNEKLFF.

This clone was recorded only once. The chain uses TRBV14 and TRBJ1-3; maybe TRBD1 (6 bases). Germline assignment: CDR1 SGHDN and CDR2 FVKESK. Trimming took 6 bases from V and 1 from J, leaving 10 bases between them. The CDR3 covers 14 residues. The CDR3 loop is CASRGQTSGNTIYF. CDR3 in DNA: TGTGCCAGCAGAGGACAGACATCTGGAAACACCATATATTTT.

The J gene is TRBJ2-7, the V gene TRBV9; D is perhaps TRBD1 or TRBD2 (5 bases each). The CDR3 runs 15 residues. V gave up 0 bases and J gave up 2 bases, with 12 bases separating them. CDR1 and CDR2 from the germline V gene are SGDLS and YYNGEE. CDR3 nucleotide sequence: TGTGCCAGCAGCGTAGGTTGGGACGGGACCTACGAGCAGTACTTC. It yields the protein CASSVGWDGTYEQYF.

The chain carries TRBV29-1 and TRBJ2-1, with D perhaps being TRBD1 or TRBD2 (5 bases each). V lost 0 bases and J lost 7, with 10 bases in between. CDR3 size: 13 residues. The germline gives CDR1 SQVTM, CDR2 ANQGSEA. CDR3 sequence reads: CSVEDEGRNEQFF. CDR3 coding DNA: TGCAGCGTTGAAGATGAGGGACGGAATGAGCAGTTCTTC.

This sequence joins TRBV19 and TRBJ1-3, with 8 positions matching TRBD1. The V segment lost 4 bases and the J segment 10 bases; nucleotides outside the gene matches: 12. The CDR3 runs to 15 residues. CDR1 is LNHDA, CDR2 SQIVND, per germline (reference sequence). CDR3 region: CASSSPGQAPETIYF. In DNA, the CDR3 is TGTGCCAGTAGTAGTCCGGGACAGGCGCCGGAGACCATATATTTT. Full variable domain (rest looked up from reference TRBV19 and TRBJ1-3): DGGITQSPKYLFRKEGQNVTLSCEQNLNHDAMYWYRQDPGQGLRLIYYSQIVNDFQKGDIAEGYSVSREKKESFPLTVTSAQKNPTAFYLCASSSPGQAPETIYFGEGSWLTVV.

This clone is a singleton in its sample. The chain recombines TRBV14 with TRBJ2-1; 11 bases map to TRBD2. Looked up from germline, CDR1 is SGHDN and CDR2 is FVKESK. The V gene end was trimmed by 3 bases and the J gene end by 1 base; junction bases not matched to a gene: 5. The CDR3 is 17 amino acids. As DNA, the CDR3 is TGTGCCAGCAGCCAGACGGGACTAGCGGCTTCCTACAATGAGCAGTTCTTC. Translated: CASSQTGLAASYNEQFF.

A note on this clone: Other nucleotide sequences in the sample specify the same CDR3. The rearrangement links TRBV11-2 to TRBJ2-7; D ambiguous. V lost 1 base, J lost 3 bases, and 10 bases lay in between. The CDR3 runs 14 residues. Germline loops: CDR1 SGHAT, CDR2 FQNNGV. The CDR3 loop is CASSLGGRSYEQYF. For the CDR3, the DNA is TGTGCCAGCAGCTTAGGAGGTCGGAGCTACGAGCAGTACTTC. The variable domain in full, with the rest retrieved from reference TRBV11-2 and TRBJ2-7, is EAGVAQSPRYKIIEKRQSVAFWCNPISGHATLYWYQQILGQGPKLLIQFQNNGVVDDSQLPKDRFSAERLKGVDSTLKIQPAKLEDSAVYLCASSLGGRSYEQYFGPGTRLTVT.

V usage is TRBV6-1 and J usage is TRBJ2-7; perhaps D is TRBD1 or TRBD2 (5 bases each). V dropped 6 bases and J dropped 4 bases, with 16 bases sitting between them. This CDR3 region has 14 residues. Per germline, CDR1 MNHNS and CDR2 SASEGT. This chain's CDR3 is CASRPRDRLYEQYF. The CDR3 nucleotides read TGTGCCAGCAGACCCCGGGACCGATTGTACGAGCAGTACTTC.

The chain uses TRBV27 and TRBJ1-3; 9 nucleotides agree with TRBD1. V lost 5 bases, J lost 0 bases, and 14 bases stayed unmatched. The CDR3 length is 19 residues. Germline V gene data show CDR1 as MNHEY and CDR2 as SMNVEV (reference sequence). The CDR3, as DNA: TGTGCCAGCAGTCCCTGGGGACAGGGTCTAAGGGACTCTGGAAACACCATATATTTT. The encoded protein is CASSPWGQGLRDSGNTIYF.

Only one count was recorded for this clone. V is TRBV5-1 and J is TRBJ1-5; 7 bases map to TRBD1. V was pared by 0 bases and J by 2 bases, with 2 bases of the junction left unmatched. The CDR3 has 15 amino acids. CDR1 and CDR2 from the germline V gene are SGHRS and YFSETQ. The CDR3 loop is CASSLDGQGNQPQHF. Written as DNA, the CDR3 is TGCGCCAGCAGCTTGGACGGACAGGGCAATCAGCCCCAGCATTTT. Variable domain in full (rest from reference TRBV5-1 and TRBJ1-5): KAGVTQTPRYLIKTRGQQVTLSCSPISGHRSVSWYQQTPGQGLQFLFEYFSETQRNKGNFPGRFSGRQFSNSRSEMNVSTLELGDSALYLCASSLDGQGNQPQHFGDGTRLSIL.